What follows are 12 T cell receptor beta chains derived from one specimen sequenced in a study of human T cells and chemical hapten exposure. Time point defined: patch test 1, 2 weeks after DPC sensitization. Sample treatment: therapeutic diphenylcyclopropenone sensitization with weekly scalp DPC. TCRdb recomputed calls from the RACE reads with MiXCR, one row per CDR3 protein. The profile shows 300,000 to 400,000 distinct CDR3 sequences, under 9% of them singletons. The specimen was whole blood, collected in connection with sensitization to the hapten diphenylcyclopropenone (DPC). The receptors come from a woman aged 18-35 years with alopecia areata. Some clones in this sample may be carry-over from other donors' samples.

The chain employs TRBV9 and TRBJ1-4, with 9 positions matching TRBD1. Germline values: CDR1 SGDLS, CDR2 YYNGEE. This CDR3 contains 15 residues. The V gene end was trimmed by 4 bases and the J gene end by 7 bases; junction bases not matched to a gene: 8. CDR3 sequence (DNA): TGTGCCAGCAGCCCTAGTGGGACAGGGCGTGAAAAACTGTTTTTT. Protein product: CASSPSGTGREKLFF.

The chain carries TRBV6-5 and TRBJ1-6; 7 bases map to TRBD1. CDR1 is MNHEY, CDR2 SVGAGI, per germline. The V and J ends lost 7 bases and 6 bases, in that order; junction bases with no gene match: 9. This CDR3 contains 15 residues. The DNA for the CDR3 is TGTGCCAGCACCCCCGGGACAGAGACTAATTCACCCCTCCACTTT. Translation: CASTPGTETNSPLHF.

The chain is built from TRBV12-3 or TRBV12-4 and TRBJ2-5, with a weak D call TRBD1 (6 bases). V lost 3 bases, J lost 5 bases, and 10 bases lay in between. The CDR3 runs 13 residues. CDR3 protein: CASSLHQGETQYF. The CDR3 nucleotides are TGTGCCAGCAGTTTGCACCAGGGGGAGACCCAGTACTTC.

There are a few counts of this clonotype. The chain has TRBV7-9 and TRBJ2-1; D remains unclear. CDR1 is SEHNR, CDR2 FQNEAQ, per germline (reference sequence). The germline V and J ends were trimmed by 2 bases and 7 bases, with 3 bases remaining between them. The CDR3 contains 11 residues. CDR3 loop: CASSLINEQFF. The CDR3 DNA reads TGTGCCAGCAGCTTAATAAATGAGCAGTTCTTC.

The J gene is TRBJ2-5, the V gene TRBV5-1; D tentatively reads TRBD1 or TRBD2 (5 bases each). V was trimmed by 0 bases and J by 2 bases, leaving 11 bases between them. CDR3 length: 15 residues. Germline-derived CDR1 and CDR2 are SGHRS and YFSETQ. CDR3 region: CASSLATGPQETQYF. The CDR3 bases are TGCGCCAGCAGCTTGGCTACGGGACCACAAGAGACCCAGTACTTC.

This clonotype came up a few times. V is TRBV12-3 or TRBV12-4 and J is TRBJ2-5, with D uncertain. V was pared by 4 bases and J by 8 bases, with 8 bases between. The CDR3 runs to 11 residues. CDR3 bases: TGTGCCAGCAGTTCAACGGGTACCCAGTACTTC. Protein product: CASSSTGTQYF.

As concerns this clonotype: The junction departs from the called germline gene at one end, perhaps through a read error. The chain recombines TRBV6-2 or TRBV6-3 with TRBJ2-2; D unclear. The germline V gene has CDR1 MNHEY and CDR2 SVGEGT. This CDR3 has 12 residues. CDR3 in amino acids: CAGRRSTGELFF. CDR3 nucleotides: TGTGCCGGCAGGAGAAGCACCGGGGAGCTGTTTTTT.

The chain uses TRBV6-5 and TRBJ2-1, with 11 bases aligning to TRBD2. Germline CDR1 and CDR2: MNHEY and SVGAGI. V lost 0 bases and J lost 7; bases outside the gene matches: 5. The CDR3 consists of 16 residues. For the CDR3, the DNA is TGTGCCAGCAGTTACTCTGAGACTAGCGGGGCGAATGAGCAGTTCTTC. This encodes CASSYSETSGANEQFF.

For this clonotype: One junction end disagrees with the germline gene, perhaps due to a read error. The chain is built from TRBV11-2 and TRBJ2-3, with D possibly TRBD1 on 6 matching bases. CDR1 is SGHAT and CDR2 is FQNNGV in the germline V gene. The CDR3 totals 18 residues. This CDR3 is CACSTHSGTQISTDTQYF. The CDR3 nucleotides are TGTGCCTGCAGCACCCATTCCGGGACACAGATTAGCACAGATACGCAGTATTTT.

The J gene is TRBJ1-5, the V gene TRBV5-6, with D tentatively TRBD1 (6 bases). Trimming left V 0 bases short and J 6 bases short, with 13 bases between. The CDR3 is made up of 15 amino acids. Germline-derived CDR1 and CDR2 are SGHDT and YYEEEE. The CDR3, as DNA: TGTGCCAGCAGCTTGGCGGGGGGCCTGAGTCAGCCCCAGCATTTT. This codes for CASSLAGGLSQPQHF.

This clonotype was observed a few times. The rearrangement links TRBV5-5 to TRBJ2-4; 13 bases are shared with TRBD2. Germline-derived CDR1 and CDR2 are SGHKS and YYEKEE (reference sequence). V lost 3 bases to trimming and J lost 1 base; unmatched junction nucleotides: 10. The CDR3 spans 19 residues. The chain's CDR3 is CASSSSLAGGPQAKNIQYF. The CDR3 coding sequence is TGTGCCAGCAGCTCTTCACTAGCGGGGGGGCCCCAGGCCAAAAACATTCAGTACTTC.

On this clonotype: The CDR3 ends on some other residue instead of the conserved phenylalanine or tryptophan, so this is likely a read error. The chain recombines TRBV27 with TRBJ2-7; D ambiguous. Germline V gene lookup returns CDR1 MNHEY and CDR2 SMNVEV (reference sequence). V gave up 6 bases and J gave up 2 bases, with 11 bases separating them. The CDR3 runs to 13 residues. The CDR3 region is CASSFSVPYEQYY. CDR3 bases: TGTGCCAGCAGCTTCAGTGTGCCCTACGAGCAGTACTAC.